These T cell receptor beta chains were read from a single sample in a study of blood T cell repertoires in COVID-19. TCRdb's table, derived via immunoSEQ multiplex PCR, lists solely in-frame clones and lacks some. This table has 300,000 to 400,000 clones, about 87% appearing once. The sample comprised peripheral blood. The receptors derive from a woman between 50 and 59 years old who had recovered from COVID-19. Both conserved end residues are part of each CDR3. The listing skips clone size in some rows; elsewhere it reads once, few, many or a size class.

J gene | V gene | CDR3 length | clone size | CDR3 protein
TRBJ2-1 | TRBV29-1 | 13 | . | CSVETNSGRGQFF
TRBJ2-3 | TRBV15 | 15 | . | CATSRTSPYTDTQYF
TRBJ2-3 | TRBV10-3 | 16 | once | CAISGLAGGSGDTQYF
TRBJ1-3 | TRBV6-6 | 16 | . | CASSYQGQGTGNTIYF
TRBJ2-7 | TRBV7-2 | 15 | . | CASSLESGSSYEQYF
TRBJ1-5 | TRBV7-2 | 14 | once | CASSYRGLHQPQHF
TRBJ2-7 | TRBV19 | 16 | . | CASSIFSGGDHYEQYF
TRBJ1-6 | TRBV15 | 15 | few | CATSRTGTGNSPLHF
TRBJ1-2 | TRBV5-4 | 14 | . | CASSFSRRGNGYTF
TRBJ2-1 | TRBV19 | 16 | . | CASSIDIAGEVNEQFF
TRBJ1-1 | TRBV20-1 | 14 | . | CSASRGGRYTEAFF
TRBJ2-3 | TRBV20-1 | 10 | . | CSWPGGTQYF
TRBJ1-5 | TRBV19 | 15 | . | CASSPGQGARQPQHF
TRBJ2-3 | TRBV2 | 14 | . | CASSYLASPDTQYF